The T cell receptor beta chain described here comes from a study of T cells in Graves' hyperthyroidism and ophthalmopathy (dated by TCRdb to between 2018 and 2020). Context from the whole study: Peripheral blood samples were taken at initial diagnosis, before any treatment was given. A discovery cohort of roughly 96 patients, approximately 45 with Graves' ophthalmopathy and fewer than 65 with stable Graves' hyperthyroidism, was used to find distinguishing TCR V-J signatures. An independent validation cohort of about 20 hyperthyroidism patients and approximately 17 patients who later progressed to ophthalmopathy tested prospective prediction of ophthalmopathy. The approximately 100 discovery patients were randomly split 7:3 into training and test sets. In about 6 Graves' hyperthyroidism patients, the study also compared T-cell repertoires from thyroid tissue with T-cell repertoires from blood. After sampling, hyperthyroidism patients received methimazole starting at 30 mg daily, and ophthalmopathy patients received high-dose intravenous methylprednisolone. The paper reports TCR Vbeta CDR3 sequencing of roughly 140 peripheral blood samples: 40 or so ophthalmopathy, about 75 hyperthyroidism and some 17 progressor patients.

This clonotype appeared many times. The antigen it binds to is not known. No base quality information exists; no much larger clone differs at one position. The investigation overall reported the following: In validation, the model predicted progression to ophthalmopathy a median of about 6.8 months before onset, with about 67% sensitivity and roughly 73% specificity. A model built on a 13 V-J signature distinguished ophthalmopathy from stable hyperthyroidism, reaching roughly 88% sensitivity and around 81% specificity in cross-validation and 80%/75% in testing. Most expanded thyroid clonotypes (frequency above 0.001) were also found in blood, which suggests that blood repertoires may mirror thyroid immune responses. Sample size was not statistically predetermined, and investigators were not blinded to group allocation.

The TCR beta CDR3 regions were amplified from RNA transcripts. A first-round RT-PCR of the TCR CDR3 used the HTBI primer set with the Qiagen OneStep RT-PCR kit. Libraries were constructed in a second round of multiplex PCR, after which size selection and purification were carried out. Paired-end sequencing of the libraries was performed with 100 bp reads on an Illumina HiSeq2000. The original pipeline was this. SOAPnuke was used to process the raw data, with reads discarded if the reads contained adapters or uncalled bases, had a mean Phred below 15, or lacked an exact constant-primer or identifier match. COPE v1.2.5 was used to merge high-quality paired reads, and clonotypes were defined as unique nucleotide sequences. MiTCR v1.1 was used to align the clonotypes against IMGT TRBV, TRBD and TRBJ reference segments. The analysis was restricted to V-J combinations with a frequency above 0.0001, which together covered about 99% of the repertoires. A TCS score was defined as the ratio of F50 (clonal expansion) to E x V (chaos), with BLOSUM62-based TCRdist applied between CDR3 peptides within each V-J. Welch's t-statistics and random forest reduced several hundred V-J features to roughly 13, which were used in a naive Bayes classifier (R e1071). TCRdb itself trimmed the public reads at Q25 with fastp, ran MiXCR and retained productive beta chains. A single entry per CDR3 protein holds the most common genes and DNA from its merged rows. The V and J calls follow TCRdb's processing rather than the paper's. The sample table lists around 300,000 distinct CDR3 sequences, roughly an eighth of them with a count of one. Approximately 7.9% of the sample comes from the top ten.

Stable Graves' hyperthyroidism was defined as the absence of progression to ophthalmopathy over 18 months of follow-up. Hyperthyroidism patients were aged 18 to 65 years and newly diagnosed, with disease duration of less than 2 months. Patients with uncontrolled infections, other autoimmune diseases, pregnancy or lactation were excluded. Diagnoses relied on clinical symptoms, serum thyroxine and TRAb, thyroid ultrasound and orbital computed tomography. PBMCs were separated from over 9 ml of fresh peripheral blood using Ficoll-Paque density gradient centrifugation. Trizol reagent was used to extract total RNA, and RNA quality was then checked on an Agilent 2100 Bioanalyzer. Material for sequencing was blood. The origin of this receptor is a woman between 40 and 55 years old with Graves' hyperthyroidism.

The CDR3 region has the sequence CSAGTREAETQYF. The DNA sequence reads TGCAGTGCTGGGACTAGGGAGGCAGAGACCCAGTACTTC. Recombination connected TRBV20-1 to TRBJ2-5; 8 central bases correspond to TRBD2. As encoded in the germline V gene (reference sequence), CDR1 is DFQATT while CDR2 is SNEGSKA. Trimmed from V: 5 bases; trimmed from J: 4 bases; junction bases lacking a gene match: 6. The cysteine opens and the phenylalanine closes a CDR3 of 13 amino acids. Solely the CDR3 DNA is kept, with 39 bases framed from the first base.